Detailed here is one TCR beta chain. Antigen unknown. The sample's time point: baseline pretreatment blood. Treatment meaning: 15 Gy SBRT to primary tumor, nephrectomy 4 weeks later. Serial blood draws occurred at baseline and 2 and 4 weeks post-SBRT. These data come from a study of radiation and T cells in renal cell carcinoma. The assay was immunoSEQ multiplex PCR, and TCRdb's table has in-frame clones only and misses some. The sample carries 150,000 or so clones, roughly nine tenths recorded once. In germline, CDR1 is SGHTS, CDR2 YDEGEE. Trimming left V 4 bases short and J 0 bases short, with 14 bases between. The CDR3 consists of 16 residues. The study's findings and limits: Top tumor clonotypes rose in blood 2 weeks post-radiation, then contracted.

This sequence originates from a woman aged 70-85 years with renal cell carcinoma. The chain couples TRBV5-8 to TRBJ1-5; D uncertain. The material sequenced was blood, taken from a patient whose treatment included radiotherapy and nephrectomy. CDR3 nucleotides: TGTGCCAGCAGCGCGCCAGGATCCTTTAGCAATCAGCCCCAGCATTTT. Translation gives CASSAPGSFSNQPQHF.